Here is one T cell receptor (beta chain) with its context. Its antigen remains unidentified. Germline-derived CDR1 and CDR2 are SQVTM and ANQGSEA. CDR3 length equals 13 residues. This sample stems from a study of CXCR3-negative and CXCR3-positive naive CD8 T cells. Broader study findings: Relative to CXCR3-negative naive cells, CXCR3-positive naive cells had more hydrophobic TRB CDR3s.

The method, 5' RACE with UMI labels, was used to prepare the TRB cDNA libraries. For each CDR3 protein, TCRdb gives one entry from its re-call of the 5' RACE reads, without DNA. Here the sample table reports around 130,000 distinct CDR3 sequences. The J gene is TRBJ1-2, the V gene TRBV29-1; TCRdb names TRBD1, which stays unverified in the absence of DNA. This sequence was found in a human donor in good health. Some clones in this sample may be carry-over from other donors' samples. The material sequenced was naive CXCR3+ CD8+ T cells from blood. The subset: CD45RO-CCR7+CD27+CD95- naive CD8+ T cells expressing CXCR3 (TNR3+). CDR3 amino acids: CSVGGTDNYGYTF. The full variable domain, with the rest looked up from reference TRBV29-1 and TRBJ1-2, is SAVISQKPSRDICQRGTSLTIQCQVDSQVTMMFWYRQQPGQSLTLIATANQGSEATYESGFVIDKFPISRPNLTFSTLTVSNMSPEDSSIYLCSVGGTDNYGYTFGSGTRLTVV.